These 2 T cell receptor beta chains came from one sample sequenced in a study of T cell responses to AZD1222 COVID-19 vaccine. The protocol was immunoSEQ multiplex PCR, while the TCRdb copy is restricted to in-frame clones and leaves out a portion. The sample yields some 80,000 clones, roughly nine tenths seen once. Source: peripheral blood, taken 28 days after the second AZD1222 dose. The receptors were sampled from an adult who received the AZD1222 COVID-19 vaccine.

The rearrangement uses TRBV14 and TRBJ2-7; D not resolved. V lost 1 base and J lost 6, with 7 bases in between. The CDR3 length is 12 residues. The germline gives CDR1 SGHDN, CDR2 FVKESK. DNA for the CDR3: TGTGCCAGCAGCCAAGGGCCAGCCGAGCAGTACTTC. Translation: CASSQGPAEQYF.

The chain recombines TRBV12-3 or TRBV12-4 with TRBJ2-7; weak D call: TRBD2 (5 bases). CDR3 length: 13 residues. Trimming left V 6 bases short and J 9 bases short, with 18 bases between. The CDR3 nucleotides read TGTGCCAGCAGCCCGCGAGGATCGGGAAGGCAGTACTTC. This sequence encodes CASSPRGSGRQYF.